This T cell receptor beta chain was sequenced during a study of blood T cell repertoires in COVID-19 (dated by TCRdb to between 2020 and 2021). With respect to the entire study: Collaborator samples came from the United States, Italy and Spain and covered acute and convalescent phases of COVID-19. The prospective study material was composed of cDNA or gDNA derived from T cells, B-cell-depleted T cells, or PBMCs. Deeply sampled blood TCRbeta repertoires from subjects exposed to, actively infected with, or recovered from COVID-19 were included in the dataset. The repertoires were made available in a free public database intended to serve as a resource for research on the immune response to SARS-CoV-2. Samples came from the ongoing ImmuneRACE study (first 160 participants) plus 1,254 subjects from 6 global collaborators. Nearly every sample came with metadata listing a de-identified subject ID, COVID-19 status, age in years and sex. HLA class I and class II types, where available, came from metadata supplied by the sample provider rather than from assay-based typing. What the authors observed across the whole study: The quantity of clinical and demographic metadata differed by source and by participant and was supplied without curation.

From the cysteine through the phenylalanine, the CDR3 covers 14 amino acids. CDR3 DNA is the only sequence kept; it has 42 bases, read in frame from the first base. As encoded in the germline V gene, CDR1 is SGHRS while CDR2 is YFSETQ. Worth noting for this clone: Its antigen is still unknown. Germline is not matched at one junction end, which may reflect a read error.

The immunoSEQ Assay, a bias-controlled multiplex PCR, was used to amplify TCRbeta CDR3 regions from genomic DNA. Regarding the original processing steps: The number of nucleated cells in each sample was estimated from the amplification of reference gene primers within the assay. To quantify the absolute abundance of each unique TCRbeta CDR3 rearrangement, sequence reads were collapsed and filtered. Productive Simpson clonality was computed per sample as the square root of Simpson's diversity index over productive rearrangements. TCRdb retrieved this table from immuneACCESS and kept in-frame rearrangements only. Not all clones are present; in checked studies, unresolved V genes account for under half, and no reason is known for the remainder. V and J calls and clone size are those listed in that table; D and trimming were worked out from the DNA. Within this sample are about 89,000 clones, with 72% of them counted one time only. Clones ranked in the top ten supply about an eighth of the sample.

Each collaborating institution followed its own protocols to collect whole blood in K2EDTA tubes. Collaborator samples were shipped for TCRbeta analysis as frozen whole blood, isolated PBMCs, or DNA extracted from either sample type. The rearranged segments are TRBV5-1 and TRBJ1-1, with the D segment identity uncertain. The TCR originated in a woman older than 75 with acute or convalescent COVID-19. Sequenced input: peripheral blood. Here is the DNA: TGCGCCAGCAGCGTCGCGACGGGTAACATTGAAGCTTTCTTT. This translates into CASSVATGNIEAFF. Here the CDR3 is joined to the reference TRBV5-1 and TRBJ1-1 genes, and the full variable domain is: KAGVTQTPRYLIKTRGQQVTLSCSPISGHRSVSWYQQTPGQGLQFLFEYFSETQRNKGNFPGRFSGRQFSNSRSEMNVSTLELGDSALYLCASSVATGNIEAFFGQGTRLTVV.